The 20 T cell receptor beta chains reported below all come from one sample, sequenced in a study of blood T cell repertoires in COVID-19 (dated by TCRdb to about 2020). Libraries came from the immunoSEQ multiplex PCR assay. In TCRdb, the immuneACCESS table is reduced to in-frame sequences with V and J assigned. These tables do not hold every clone; where another copy was compared, an unresolved V gene accounts for under half, and the others remain unexplained. This sample lists roughly 100,000 clones; around four fifths were detected once. Of the sample, 4% to 5.5% falls within the top ten clones. The source material was peripheral blood. The receptors derive from a man in his 60s with acute or convalescent COVID-19.

This clone has a single count. The rearrangement links TRBV11-3 to TRBJ2-1, with 14 bases aligning to TRBD2. This CDR3 has 17 residues. Germline CDR1 and CDR2: SGHNT and YENEEA. V dropped 5 bases and J dropped 2; count of bases not matched to a gene: 5. The CDR3: CASSPGTSGGTYNEQFF. CDR3 sequence (DNA): TGTGCCAGCAGCCCGGGGACTAGCGGGGGAACCTACAATGAGCAGTTCTTC.

V and J are TRBV2 and TRBJ2-3, with TRBD1 as a possible D gene (6 bases). CDR1 and CDR2 (germline): SNHLY, FYNNEI. Trimming took off 5 bases at V and 2 bases at J, with 11 bases between the two ends. The CDR3 consists of 14 residues. In DNA, the CDR3 is TGTGCCAGCAGTATGGCAGGGGACACAGATACGCAGTATTTT. It codes for CASSMAGDTDTQYF.

The table lists this clone with a count of one. The CDR3 DNA reads as TGTGCCAGTAGTATCCCAGGGGTCCCCTACAATGAGCAGTTCTTC. Translating gives CASSIPGVPYNEQFF. The chain recombines TRBV19 with TRBJ2-1, with D tentatively TRBD1 (6 bases). V was trimmed by 3 bases and J by 2 bases, leaving 11 bases between them. CDR1 and CDR2 from the germline V gene are LNHDA and SQIVND (reference sequence). This CDR3 spans 15 amino acids.

This clone was seen once. CDR3 nucleotides: TGTGCCAGTAGAAGCGGGAGTGATACGCAGTATTTT. It translates to CASRSGSDTQYF. The rearrangement links TRBV18 to TRBJ2-3, with 8 bases fitting TRBD2. Germline CDR1 is KGHSH and CDR2 is LQKENI. This CDR3 is built from 12 residues. Trimming cost V 9 bases and J 6 bases; bases outside gene matches: 5. Drawing the rest from reference TRBV18 and TRBJ2-3, the complete variable domain is NAGVMQNPRHLVRRRGQEARLRCSPMKGHSHVYWYRQLPEEGLKFMVYLQKENIIDESGMPKERFSAEFPKEGPSILRIQQVVRGDSAAYFCASRSGSDTQYFGPGTRLTVL.

The chain couples TRBV5-1 to TRBJ2-5; TRBD2 matches 8 bases. CDR1 and CDR2 from the germline V gene are SGHRS and YFSETQ. The ends lost 0 bases at V and 4 bases at J; junction bases unmatched: 5. The CDR3 is made up of 15 amino acids. The CDR3 DNA reads TGCGCCAGCAGCTTGGGGGGACTAGGTGGAGAGACCCAGTACTTC. Its translation: CASSLGGLGGETQYF.

This rearrangement joins TRBV5-4 to TRBJ2-6; perhaps TRBD1 as D (6 bases). Germline CDR1 reads SGHNT; CDR2 reads YYREEE (reference sequence). This CDR3 is built from 16 residues. Between the trimmed V and J ends, which lost 1 base and 2 bases, there was a span of 10 bases. CDR3 sequence: CASSLIEGAGANVLTF. Here the CDR3 DNA reads TGTGCCAGCAGCTTGATAGAGGGGGCTGGGGCCAACGTCCTGACTTTC.

The chain couples TRBV27 to TRBJ1-1, with D perhaps matching TRBD1 (6 bases). Trimming pared 3 bases from V and 3 bases from J, leaving 8 bases between. Germline CDR1 MNHEY, CDR2 SMNVEV (reference sequence). This CDR3 spans 13 amino acids. This CDR3 is CASSFYRDTEAFF. The DNA for the CDR3 is TGTGCCAGCAGTTTCTACAGGGACACTGAAGCTTTCTTT.

This chain links TRBV3-1 (or the pseudogene TRBV3-2) with TRBJ2-7; TRBD2 aligns across 12 bases. The CDR3 sequence is 17 residues long. Germline values: CDR1 LGHDT, CDR2 YNNKEL (reference sequence). J was trimmed by 2 bases and V by 0 bases; bases with no gene match: 5. CDR3 residues: CASSQESSGRAPYEQYF. CDR3 bases: TGTGCCAGCAGCCAAGAATCTAGCGGGAGGGCCCCCTACGAGCAGTACTTC.

This clone was recorded once. The V call is TRBV7-9, the J call TRBJ1-4, with 9 bases that match TRBD1. Germline CDR1 and CDR2: SEHNR and FQNEAQ (reference sequence). This CDR3 contains 14 residues. The J segment lost 7 bases and the V segment lost 5 bases, leaving 5 bases of the junction unmatched. The CDR3 sequence is CASSEGQGSEKLFF. CDR3 nucleotide sequence: TGTGCCAGCAGCGAGGGACAGGGAAGTGAAAAACTGTTTTTT.

V gene TRBV2 combines with J gene TRBJ1-5; the D gene is possibly TRBD1 (5 bases). The CDR3 consists of 16 residues. The germline V gene has CDR1 SNHLY and CDR2 FYNNEI. V was clipped by 3 bases and J by 4 bases, with 16 bases between them. CDR3 in amino acids: CASSEFTGVVNQPQHF. The CDR3 nucleotides are TGTGCCAGCAGTGAGTTTACGGGGGTAGTTAATCAGCCCCAGCATTTT.

This rearrangement joins TRBV7-3 to TRBJ2-1; D gene ambiguous. The CDR3 is 15 amino acids. The germline V gene encodes CDR1 SGHTA and CDR2 FQGTGA. Trimming pared 0 bases from V and 4 bases from J, leaving 10 bases between. CDR3 in DNA: TGTGCCAGCAGCTTAACGGCAGGTTTTTACAATGAGCAGTTCTTC. Translation: CASSLTAGFYNEQFF.

On this clone itself: Other DNA variants within this sample encode the same CDR3. V gene TRBV18 combines with J gene TRBJ1-2; 8 positions match TRBD1. The CDR3 covers 13 residues. Trimming at V came to 3 bases and at J to 5 bases, leaving 2 bases not matched to a gene. Germline V gives CDR1 KGHSH, CDR2 LQKENI. CDR3: CASSPGTGYGYTF. The DNA for the CDR3 is TGTGCCAGCTCACCCGGGACAGGTTATGGCTACACCTTC.

This clone came up a few times. The CDR3 loop reads CASRWRGPGGNQPQHF. As DNA, the CDR3 is TGTGCCAGCAGGTGGAGGGGACCGGGGGGCAATCAGCCCCAGCATTTT. The V and J genes are TRBV14 and TRBJ1-5; D is perhaps TRBD1 (5 bases). Germline loops: CDR1 SGHDN, CDR2 FVKESK. CDR3 length equals 16 residues. The V end was cut by 6 bases, the J end by 2 bases, with 17 bases between.

About this clone itself: At the DNA level, this CDR3 is encoded by other sequences in the same sample as well. The chain carries TRBV4-1 and TRBJ2-7; 11 bases match TRBD2. Germline CDR1 MGHRA, CDR2 YSYEKL. The V segment lost 1 base and the J segment 3 bases; nucleotides outside the gene matches: 2. This CDR3 is built from 15 residues. CDR3 loop: CASSQVLAGVYEQYF. The CDR3 nucleotides read TGCGCCAGCAGCCAAGTACTAGCGGGAGTCTACGAGCAGTACTTC.

This chain joins TRBV3-1 (or the pseudogene TRBV3-2) and TRBJ2-5; no reliable D call. Germline lookup yields CDR1 LGHDT and CDR2 YNNKEL (reference sequence). This CDR3 region has 12 residues. Between the trimmed V and J ends, which lost 4 bases and 5 bases, there was a span of 8 bases. The CDR3 loop is CASSLEMETQYF. CDR3 nucleotide sequence: TGTGCCAGCAGCCTTGAGATGGAGACCCAGTACTTC.

The rearrangement joins TRBV18 to TRBJ1-2; the D gene is possibly TRBD1 (6 bases). CDR3 length: 15 amino acids. Trimming removed 3 bases from V and 4 bases from J, with 15 bases in between. From germline, CDR1 is KGHSH and CDR2 LQKENI. In DNA, the CDR3 is TGTGCCAGCTCACCCTCTGAAGCAGGGGCCTATGGCTACACCTTC. Its protein product is CASSPSEAGAYGYTF. Variable domain in full (rest from reference TRBV18 and TRBJ1-2): NAGVMQNPRHLVRRRGQEARLRCSPMKGHSHVYWYRQLPEEGLKFMVYLQKENIIDESGMPKERFSAEFPKEGPSILRIQQVVRGDSAAYFCASSPSEAGAYGYTFGSGTRLTVV.

This clone was detected only a few times. The V call is TRBV3-1 (or the pseudogene TRBV3-2), the J call TRBJ1-1, with TRBD1 as a possible D gene (5 bases). CDR1 is LGHDT, CDR2 YNNKEL, per germline (reference sequence). The CDR3 is made up of 14 amino acids. V lost 1 base and J 1 base, leaving 7 bases between the germline ends. Here the CDR3 DNA reads TGTGCCAGCAGCCAAGCAGGGCCGAACACTGAAGCTTTCTTT. The encoded protein is CASSQAGPNTEAFF.

This clone has a count of ten or more. The chain links TRBV5-4 to TRBJ2-2; 9 nucleotides match TRBD1. Germline assignment: CDR1 SGHNT and CDR2 YYREEE (reference sequence). V was clipped by 3 bases and J by 7 bases; unmatched bases: 7. The CDR3 spans 15 residues. The CDR3 DNA sequence: TGTGCCAGCAGCTGGGGACAGGGTAGTAACGGGGAGCTGTTTTTT. Translated: CASSWGQGSNGELFF.

J is TRBJ2-7 and V is TRBV9; no definite D call. V lost 2 bases and J lost 4, with 16 bases in between. The CDR3 spans 15 residues. Germline lookup yields CDR1 SGDLS and CDR2 YYNGEE. For the CDR3, the DNA is TGTGCCAGCAGCGTTCGAGCAGTACGACAATACGAGCAGTACTTC. Its translation is CASSVRAVRQYEQYF.

The sample holds a few counts of this clone. The chain employs TRBV28 and TRBJ2-1; 9 nucleotides line up with TRBD1. Germline V CDR1 and CDR2: MDHEN, SYDVKM. The CDR3 totals 15 residues. V shed 5 bases and J 4 bases; nucleotides not matched to a gene: 6. This CDR3 reads CASSLGTGPYNEQFF. DNA for the CDR3: TGTGCCAGCAGTCTCGGGACAGGGCCTTACAATGAGCAGTTCTTC.